Each of the 28 T cell receptor beta chains below was sequenced from the same sample in a study of T cell responses to AZD1222 COVID-19 vaccine. The protocol was immunoSEQ multiplex PCR, while the TCRdb copy is restricted to in-frame clones and leaves out a portion. The sample yields 55,000 to 75,000 clones, roughly 89% seen once. The source was peripheral blood, collected on day 0 of AZD1222 vaccination. These receptors originate from an adult in good health.

V and J are TRBV7-9 and TRBJ2-3, with 12 positions matching TRBD2. The CDR3 has 17 residues. Unmatched junction bases numbered 6, after V lost 4 bases and J lost 1 base. Looked up from germline, CDR1 is SEHNR and CDR2 is FQNEAQ (reference sequence). The CDR3 DNA is TGTGCCAGCAGCTCTCTTGGGACTAGCGGGCGCACAGATACGCAGTATTTT. Amino acids: CASSSLGTSGRTDTQYF.

This chain joins TRBV7-2 and TRBJ2-5, with 14 bases fitting TRBD2. Germline CDR1 is SGHTA and CDR2 is FQGNSA. Trimming cost V 5 bases and J 5 bases; bases outside gene matches: 16. The CDR3 extends over 19 amino acids. The CDR3 nucleotides are TGTGCCAGCAGCGCCCGCGCAATCGGGACTAGCGGGGGCGGGGAGACCCAGTACTTC. Amino acid sequence: CASSARAIGTSGGGETQYF. The whole variable domain, filled in from reference TRBV7-2 and TRBJ2-5, reads GAGVSQSPSNKVTEKGKDVELRCDPISGHTALYWYRQSLGQGLEFLIYFQGNSAPDKSGLPSDRFSAERTGGSVSTLTIQRTQQEDSAVYLCASSARAIGTSGGGETQYFGPGTRLLVL.

This clone appeared once. The gene calls are TRBV4-1 and TRBJ2-7; D is unclear. Germline values: CDR1 MGHRA, CDR2 YSYEKL. V lost 1 base and J lost 2, with 9 bases in between. The CDR3 length is 14 residues. In DNA form, the CDR3 reads TGCGCCAGCAGCCAAGCCCCGGGTGCCTACGAGCAGTACTTC. Translating it yields CASSQAPGAYEQYF.

This chain uses TRBV19 with TRBJ2-5; D gene uncertain. Germline CDR1 and CDR2: LNHDA and SQIVND (reference sequence). V lost 3 bases, J lost 2 bases, and 13 bases lay in between. This CDR3 contains 15 residues. CDR3 region: CASSIRENSQETQYF. The CDR3 DNA reads as TGTGCCAGTAGTATTCGTGAGAACAGTCAAGAGACCCAGTACTTC.

The V and J genes are TRBV10-3 and TRBJ2-3; 7 positions match TRBD1. Germline V gene data show CDR1 as ENHRY and CDR2 as SYGVKD. V shed 3 bases, J shed 3 bases, and the junction held 6 bases outside the gene matches. CDR3 length: 15 amino acids. The CDR3 DNA is TGTGCCATCAGTGATAGACAGGGTATTACAGATACGCAGTATTTT. It codes for CAISDRQGITDTQYF.

This chain connects TRBV20-1 to TRBJ1-1; no reliable D call. Between the trimmed V and J ends, which lost 3 bases and 7 bases, there was a span of 15 bases. The CDR3 totals 13 residues. Germline CDR1 reads DFQATT; CDR2 reads SNEGSKA (reference sequence). The CDR3 DNA reads TGCAGTGCTAGTGCCGATTCTCTCGGTGAAGCTTTCTTT. It encodes CSASADSLGEAFF.

The V and J genes are TRBV6-5 and TRBJ2-4, with 11 bases aligning to TRBD1. The CDR3 length is 15 residues. V lost 5 bases, J lost 5 bases, and 5 bases stayed unmatched. Germline V lookup: CDR1 MNHEY, CDR2 SVGAGI. This CDR3 reads CASSKGQGGENIQYF. DNA for the CDR3: TGTGCCAGCAGTAAGGGACAGGGGGGTGAAAACATTCAGTACTTC.

This clone has just one count. This chain uses TRBV20-1 with TRBJ1-2; no clear D. CDR3 length: 11 residues. Trimming shortened V by 5 bases and J by 5 bases, and 9 bases separated the two germline ends. The germline CDR1 and CDR2 sequences are DFQATT and SNEGSKA (reference sequence). Here the CDR3 reads CSAGSTYGYTF. CDR3 DNA: TGCAGTGCTGGCTCGACTTATGGCTACACCTTC.

V gene TRBV7-9 combines with J gene TRBJ1-2; D unclear. CDR1 and CDR2 (germline): SEHNR, FQNEAQ (reference sequence). The CDR3 totals 13 residues. V lost 2 bases and J 8 bases, leaving 12 bases between the germline ends. CDR3 loop: CASSLSGELGYTF. The DNA for the CDR3 is TGTGCCAGCAGCTTAAGCGGAGAACTGGGCTACACCTTC.

The CDR3 nucleotides read TGTGCCAGCAGTTTTGTCAGGGCTGGTGGCTACACCTTC. As protein: CASSFVRAGGYTF. The V gene is TRBV27, the J gene TRBJ1-2; tentatively, D is TRBD1 (5 bases). Trimming removed 3 bases from V and 7 bases from J, with 12 bases in between. CDR1 is MNHEY, CDR2 SMNVEV, per germline (reference sequence). The CDR3 extends over 13 amino acids.

This clone was counted a few times. This chain joins TRBV27 and TRBJ1-5; 8 bases are a match to TRBD1. V was clipped by 6 bases and J by 4 bases; unmatched bases: 2. The CDR3 loop spans 13 amino acids. Germline V CDR1 and CDR2: MNHEY, SMNVEV (reference sequence). CDR3 region: CASRGQANQPQHF. CDR3 coding DNA: TGTGCCAGCAGGGGACAGGCGAATCAGCCCCAGCATTTT.

In nucleotides, the CDR3 is TGTGCCAGCAGCAGGACAAGCACAGATACGCAGTATTTT. Residues: CASSRTSTDTQYF. The V and J genes are TRBV5-4 and TRBJ2-3; TRBD1 is a possible D gene (5 bases). The CDR3 is 13 amino acids. Germline V gene data show CDR1 as SGHNT and CDR2 as YYREEE (reference sequence). With 4 bases removed from V and 0 bases from J, the gap between germline ends came to 6 bases.

The chain joins TRBV4-1 to TRBJ2-5; 8 bases match TRBD2. Per germline, CDR1 MGHRA and CDR2 YSYEKL. The CDR3 covers 20 residues. The trim removed 0 bases at V and 2 bases at J, leaving 17 bases unmatched. The CDR3 coding sequence is TGCGCCAGCAGCCAAGAGGTCCCTCGGGGACTAGGGGGGTTACAAGAGACCCAGTACTTC. This sequence encodes CASSQEVPRGLGGLQETQYF.

This clone appeared a single time. The chain uses TRBV4-2 and TRBJ2-1; 10 nucleotides agree with TRBD1. Unmatched junction bases numbered 9, after V lost 0 bases and J lost 10 bases. The CDR3 is 16 amino acids. Germline-derived CDR1 and CDR2 are LGHNA and YNFKEQ. The CDR3 DNA reads TGTGCCAGCAGCCAAGAGGGGGGACAGGGGTCCCAGGAGCAGTTCTTC. Translating it yields CASSQEGGQGSQEQFF.

V and J are TRBV11-2 and TRBJ2-1; D gene unclear. The CDR3 loop spans 12 amino acids. CDR1 SGHAT and CDR2 FQNNGV come from the germline V gene. V gave up 5 bases and J gave up 6 bases, with 8 bases separating them. DNA for the CDR3: TGTGCCAGCAGCCCTACGTTCAATGAGCAGTTCTTC. This encodes CASSPTFNEQFF.

This clone has only one observation. The V gene is TRBV19, the J gene TRBJ1-5, with 8 positions matching TRBD1. The CDR3 is made up of 15 amino acids. The V and J ends lost 8 bases and 7 bases, in that order; junction bases with no gene match: 13. From germline, CDR1 is LNHDA and CDR2 SQIVND (reference sequence). In DNA form, the CDR3 reads TGTGCCAGTGACGCGGCAGGGGGCGTTTGGCAGCCCCAGCATTTT. It is translated as CASDAAGGVWQPQHF.

This chain links TRBV10-3 with TRBJ2-1; D call uncertain. V was trimmed by 8 bases and J by 0 bases, leaving 14 bases between them. This CDR3 contains 15 residues. Looked up from germline, CDR1 is ENHRY and CDR2 is SYGVKD. CDR3 in amino acids: CAIGSDRTSYNEQFF. The CDR3 coding sequence is TGTGCCATCGGAAGCGATAGGACCTCCTACAATGAGCAGTTCTTC.

CDR3 protein: CASSQDVDRGRPYGYTF. Written as DNA, the CDR3 is TGCGCCAGCAGCCAAGATGTTGACAGGGGGCGCCCCTATGGCTACACCTTC. V is TRBV4-1 and J is TRBJ1-2; 10 nucleotides match TRBD1. V gave up 0 bases and J gave up 4 bases; unmatched junction bases: 8. The CDR3 is made up of 17 amino acids. Germline V lookup: CDR1 MGHRA, CDR2 YSYEKL.

Concerning this clone itself: Relative to the germline gene, one junction end is altered; a read error may explain this. The chain employs TRBV6-1 and TRBJ1-3; no reliable D call. The CDR3 runs to 14 residues. Germline V gene lookup returns CDR1 MNHNS and CDR2 SASEGT. As DNA, the CDR3 is TGTGCCAGTAGTGACCCGGGTGCTGGAAACACCATATATTTT. It is translated as CASSDPGAGNTIYF.

The chain joins TRBV6-1 to TRBJ1-5; tentative D call: TRBD1 (6 bases). Germline CDR1 reads MNHNS; CDR2 reads SASEGT. The V end lost 0 bases, the J end lost 2 bases, and 11 bases lay between the germline ends. This CDR3 has 16 amino acids. The CDR3 DNA follows: TGTGCCAGCAGTGAAGCAGGGGGACTTCGCAATCAGCCCCAGCATTTT. Amino acid sequence: CASSEAGGLRNQPQHF.

This chain links TRBV5-1 with TRBJ2-7, with D perhaps matching TRBD1 (5 bases). The CDR3 contains 14 residues. From germline, CDR1 is SGHRS and CDR2 YFSETQ. V dropped 3 bases and J dropped 4 bases, with 14 bases sitting between them. The DNA for the CDR3 is TGCGCCAGCAGCTGGGCAGGGTCGAGTTACGAGCAGTACTTC. Translating it yields CASSWAGSSYEQYF. Full variable domain (outside the CDR3, taken from reference TRBV5-1 and TRBJ2-7): KAGVTQTPRYLIKTRGQQVTLSCSPISGHRSVSWYQQTPGQGLQFLFEYFSETQRNKGNFPGRFSGRQFSNSRSEMNVSTLELGDSALYLCASSWAGSSYEQYFGPGTRLTVT.

The V gene is TRBV14, the J gene TRBJ1-2; D not certain. CDR3 length: 13 residues. Germline V gene sequence: CDR1 SGHDN, CDR2 FVKESK. V shed 1 base and J shed 7 bases, with 10 bases lying between them. CDR3 region: CASSQGRLGGYTF. In nucleotides, the CDR3 is TGTGCCAGCAGCCAAGGTCGTCTCGGTGGCTACACCTTC.

The V call is TRBV30, the J call TRBJ1-5; D gene uncertain. CDR3 length equals 14 residues. The germline V gene has CDR1 GTSNPN and CDR2 SVGIG (reference sequence). V dropped 1 base and J dropped 0 bases, with 7 bases sitting between them. This CDR3 reads CAWSGVSSNQPQHF. DNA for the CDR3: TGTGCCTGGAGTGGGGTCAGTAGCAATCAGCCCCAGCATTTT.

V gene TRBV3-1 (or the pseudogene TRBV3-2) combines with J gene TRBJ2-7; D unresolved. Trimming left V 6 bases short and J 3 bases short, with 9 bases between. CDR3 length equals 12 residues. Germline values: CDR1 LGHDT, CDR2 YNNKEL (reference sequence). The CDR3 nucleotides are TGTGCCAGCAGTAAGGACGACTACGAGCAGTACTTC. As protein: CASSKDDYEQYF.

The CDR3 region is CASSLRGAGDTQYF. CDR3 bases: TGCGCCAGCAGCTTGCGGGGGGCGGGAGATACGCAGTATTTT. The gene calls are TRBV5-1 and TRBJ2-3, with D maybe TRBD2 (7 bases). V was trimmed by 1 base and J by 5 bases, leaving 11 bases between them. Germline V gene data show CDR1 as SGHRS and CDR2 as YFSETQ. The CDR3 consists of 14 residues.

This sequence joins TRBV3-1 (or the pseudogene TRBV3-2) and TRBJ1-2; TRBD1 might be the D (5 bases). Trimming stripped 1 base from V and 0 bases from J, with 15 bases between. The length of the CDR3 is 17 residues. Germline CDR1 reads LGHDT; CDR2 reads YNNKEL (reference sequence). CDR3 bases: TGTGCCAGCAGCCAAGCGACAGACCCGGATTCTAACTATGGCTACACCTTC. Translation gives CASSQATDPDSNYGYTF.

This clone occurred once. V is TRBV19 and J is TRBJ1-2; 8 bases are shared with TRBD1. The junction had 11 bases not matched to a gene; V was cut back by 6 bases and J by 5 bases. The germline gives CDR1 LNHDA, CDR2 SQIVND (reference sequence). The CDR3 runs to 15 residues. Here the CDR3 DNA reads TGTGCCAGTAGCCGAACCCAGGGGGCAGGGTATGGCTACACCTTC. This encodes CASSRTQGAGYGYTF.

Only one count was recorded for this clone. V usage is TRBV11-2 and J usage is TRBJ2-5, with TRBD2 matching over 11 bases. The junction had 3 bases not matched to a gene; V was cut back by 4 bases and J by 5 bases. The CDR3 contains 14 residues. CDR1 is SGHAT, CDR2 FQNNGV, per germline. The CDR3 here is CASSSRTSGETQYF. The DNA of the CDR3 is TGTGCCAGCAGCTCCAGGACTAGCGGGGAGACCCAGTACTTC.